Detailed here is one T cell receptor beta chain. Its antigen is undetermined. Expressed TCRB transcripts got sequenced, as all isolated RNA was reverse transcribed. The protocol was immunoSEQ multiplex PCR, while the TCRdb copy is restricted to in-frame clones and leaves out a portion. Here the sample spans 200,000 to 300,000 clones, 68% being singletons. The sample comes from a study of beta chain features in type 1 diabetes. Study-wide results and limits: VDJ junctions in type 1 diabetes patients carried more deletions and fewer insertions.

The sample consisted of naive CD4+ T cells from blood. This receptor was obtained from a man younger than 45 in good health.

The chain's CDR3 is CSVEGSTDTDTQYF. In DNA, the CDR3 is TGCAGCGTTGAAGGATCGACAGACACAGATACGCAGTATTTT. The rearrangement uses TRBV29-1 and TRBJ2-3; D is possibly TRBD1 (5 bases). Germline CDR1 SQVTM, CDR2 ANQGSEA. The V gene lost 1 base and the J gene lost 2 bases, with 10 bases spanning the gap. This CDR3 region has 14 residues.